Shown below are 9 T cell receptor beta chains from a single sample sequenced in a study of blood T cell repertoires in COVID-19. The repertoire was sequenced with immunoSEQ multiplex PCR; TCRdb's copy has only in-frame clones and lacks some. The table has some 250,000 clones, 80% to 90% seen once. Sequencing input: PBMCs or T cells enriched from blood (not recorded which). The receptor source for this set is a woman between 50 and 59 years old who had recovered from COVID-19.

The rearrangement joins TRBV5-4 to TRBJ2-3; the match to TRBD2 covers 14 bases. The CDR3 extends over 16 amino acids. Trimming removed 4 bases from V and 4 bases from J; junction bases left unmatched: 5. CDR1 SGHNT and CDR2 YYREEE come from the germline V gene (reference sequence). DNA of the CDR3: TGTGCCAGCAGCAAGGGACTAGCGGGAGTTTCAGATACGCAGTATTTT. This codes for CASSKGLAGVSDTQYF.

The chain employs TRBV7-8 and TRBJ1-5; D is unclear. CDR3 size: 13 residues. The V gene lost 5 bases and the J gene lost 2 bases, with 7 bases spanning the gap. Germline values: CDR1 SGHVS, CDR2 FQNEAQ. CDR3 sequence: CASSPVRNQPQHF. For the CDR3, the DNA is TGTGCCAGCAGCCCAGTTCGCAATCAGCCCCAGCATTTT.

The chain carries TRBV2 and TRBJ1-4, with 8 bases lining up with TRBD1. Trimming removed 7 bases from V and 8 bases from J; junction bases left unmatched: 9. From germline, CDR1 is SNHLY and CDR2 FYNNEI. CDR3 length equals 14 residues. The CDR3 loop reads CASINRGNTEKLFF. Written as DNA, the CDR3 is TGTGCCAGCATTAACAGGGGGAATACCGAAAAACTGTTTTTT.

This clone was found a few times. The chain recombines TRBV28 with TRBJ1-1; weak D call: TRBD1 (6 bases). Trimming removed 5 bases from V and 1 base from J, with 17 bases in between. CDR1 is MDHEN, CDR2 SYDVKM, per germline. The CDR3 runs to 16 residues. CDR3 sequence reads: CASSGQGPHGNTEAFF. CDR3 nucleotide sequence: TGTGCCAGCAGTGGGCAGGGGCCACACGGGAACACTGAAGCTTTCTTT.

The chain couples TRBV5-8 to TRBJ2-3, with D possibly matching TRBD2 (6 bases). This CDR3 has 15 residues. The V end was cut by 0 bases, the J end by 6 bases, with 14 bases between. Germline V gene lookup returns CDR1 SGHTS and CDR2 YDEGEE. CDR3 DNA sequence: TGTGCCAGCAGCTTGGGCACCTCCCGGGAGGATACGCAGTATTTT. Protein product: CASSLGTSREDTQYF. The full variable domain, completed using reference TRBV5-8 and TRBJ2-3, is EAGVTQSPTHLIKTRGQQATLRCSPISGHTSVYWYQQALGLGLQFLLWYDEGEERNRGNFPPRFSGRQFPNYSSELNVNALELEDSALYLCASSLGTSREDTQYFGPGTRLTVL.

V and J are TRBV6-5 and TRBJ1-2; tentatively, D is TRBD1 (5 bases). Trimming pared 0 bases from V and 4 bases from J, leaving 15 bases between. The CDR3 consists of 16 residues. Germline V lookup: CDR1 MNHEY, CDR2 SVGAGI. Here the CDR3 reads CASSYSKGLVPYGYTF. The CDR3 DNA follows: TGTGCCAGCAGTTACTCGAAGGGACTGGTCCCCTATGGCTACACCTTC.

This chain connects TRBV27 to TRBJ1-1; 7 bases map to TRBD1. Trimming took 7 bases from V and 5 from J; bases not matched to a gene: 10. There are 14 residues in the CDR3. Germline V gene data show CDR1 as MNHEY and CDR2 as SMNVEV (reference sequence). CDR3 amino acids: CASNRQGIGTEAFF. The CDR3 region has the DNA TGTGCCAGCAATAGACAGGGAATAGGAACTGAAGCTTTCTTT.

This chain uses TRBV3-1 (or the pseudogene TRBV3-2) with TRBJ2-1; D is perhaps TRBD2 (5 bases). Germline V CDR1 and CDR2: LGHDT, YNNKEL (reference sequence). V was pared by 3 bases and J by 5 bases, with 20 bases between. The CDR3 spans 17 residues. The CDR3 spells CASSQEAGESVDNEQFF. The CDR3 DNA sequence: TGTGCCAGCAGCCAGGAAGCCGGGGAATCGGTGGACAATGAGCAGTTCTTC.

The rearrangement uses TRBV5-4 and TRBJ2-3, with TRBD2 identical over 9 bases. Germline CDR1 is SGHNT and CDR2 is YYREEE (reference sequence). V dropped 5 bases and J dropped 4; count of bases not matched to a gene: 8. This CDR3 spans 15 amino acids. The chain's CDR3 is CASSALGGRADTQYF. The CDR3 DNA reads as TGTGCCAGCAGTGCCTTGGGCGGGAGGGCAGATACGCAGTATTTT. The variable domain in full, completed from reference TRBV5-4 and TRBJ2-3, reads ETGVTQSPTHLIKTRGQQVTLRCSSQSGHNTVSWYQQALGQGPQFIFQYYREEENGRGNFPPRFSGLQFPNYSSELNVNALELDDSALYLCASSALGGRADTQYFGPGTRLTVL.